The 6 T cell receptor beta chains below all came from one sample that was sequenced in a study of T cells in Graves' hyperthyroidism and ophthalmopathy. From RNA transcripts, TCR beta CDR3 regions were amplified. TCR CDR3 regions were first amplified by RT-PCR with HTBI primers. TCRdb re-analysed the multiplex PCR reads in MiXCR, keeping a single row per CDR3 protein. The sample consists of about 290,000 distinct CDR3 sequences, 12% to 15% of them appearing once. Sequenced: blood. These receptors all come from a woman in her forties with Graves' hyperthyroidism.

This clonotype was observed at least ten times. The chain carries TRBV30 and TRBJ1-5; D is perhaps TRBD1 (6 bases). The V gene's germline CDR1 is GTSNPN and CDR2 SVGIG (reference sequence). V lost 3 bases to trimming and J lost 3 bases, with 9 bases between them. The CDR3 runs to 13 residues. The CDR3, as DNA: TGTGCCTGGAGAGGGACAAACAATCAGCCCCAGCATTTT. It is translated as CAWRGTNNQPQHF.

This clonotype was recorded at least ten times. This sequence joins TRBV20-1 and TRBJ2-7; D gene unclear. The CDR3 contains 11 residues. Between the trimmed V and J ends, which lost 0 bases and 6 bases, there was a span of 6 bases. The V gene's germline CDR1 is DFQATT and CDR2 SNEGSKA (reference sequence). CDR3 bases: TGCAGTGCTAGAGATTGGGGCGAGCAGTACTTC. This translates into CSARDWGEQYF.

Many counts were recorded for this clonotype. The genes are TRBV11-1 and TRBJ2-7; TRBD1 matches 10 bases. This CDR3 contains 15 residues. Germline V gene sequence: CDR1 SGHAT, CDR2 FQDESV (reference sequence). The trim removed 5 bases at V and 3 bases at J, leaving 7 bases unmatched. In DNA, the CDR3 is TGTGCCAGCAGCACGGGACAGGGGCTCAACTACGAGCAGTACTTC. Protein sequence: CASSTGQGLNYEQYF.

The chain couples TRBV6-1 to TRBJ2-1; 11 bases agree with TRBD1. The CDR3 has 15 residues. V dropped 6 bases and J dropped 7; count of bases not matched to a gene: 8. Per the germline V gene, CDR1 is MNHNS and CDR2 is SASEGT. CDR3 coding DNA: TGTGCCAGCAGACCGGACAGGGGGCCTCGGAATGAGCAGTTCTTC. It specifies CASRPDRGPRNEQFF.

There are many counts of this clonotype. The chain has TRBV6-1 and TRBJ1-3; D remains ambiguous. V dropped 8 bases and J dropped 0 bases, with 14 bases sitting between them. The CDR3 is 15 residues long. Per the germline V gene, CDR1 is MNHNS and CDR2 is SASEGT. The CDR3 sequence is CASARAASSGNTIYF. CDR3 bases: TGTGCCAGCGCCCGGGCAGCAAGCTCTGGAAACACCATATATTTT.

This clonotype has only a few counts. The chain carries TRBV29-1 and TRBJ2-1, with 8 bases lining up with TRBD2. This CDR3 region has 13 residues. CDR1 and CDR2 (germline): SQVTM, ANQGSEA. V lost 8 bases to trimming and J lost 8 bases; unmatched junction nucleotides: 11. The DNA for the CDR3 is TGCAGCTCCCGATGGACTAGCCGCGATGAGCAGTTCTTC. It encodes CSSRWTSRDEQFF.